The 20 T cell receptor beta chains below were found in one sample sequenced in a study of blood T cell repertoires in COVID-19. Profiling relied on immunoSEQ multiplex PCR, and the TCRdb table lists in-frame clones only, not all of them. Here the sample spans about 210,000 clones, 75% to 90% being singletons. The sequencing input was peripheral blood. These receptors all stem from a woman in her 40s with acute or convalescent COVID-19.

DNA for the CDR3: TGTGCCAGCAGCAGGTCCGGGACAGGGGCCAGTAACTCCTATGGCTACACCTTC. It specifies CASSRSGTGASNSYGYTF. The rearrangement links TRBV21-1 to TRBJ1-2; the table's D call, TRBD1, was not checked against the DNA. TRBV21-1 corresponds to a pseudogene. The CDR3 spans 18 residues.

The chain links TRBV7-3 to TRBJ1-5; D may be TRBD1 (5 bases). Trimming stripped 2 bases from V and 5 bases from J, with 19 bases between. Per germline, CDR1 SGHTA and CDR2 FQGTGA. CDR3 length equals 17 residues. The CDR3 loop is CASSLHGTGSFHQPQHF. CDR3 coding DNA: TGTGCCAGCAGCTTACATGGCACAGGTTCTTTTCATCAGCCCCAGCATTTT. Complete variable domain (other parts from reference TRBV7-3 and TRBJ1-5): GAGVSQTPSNKVTEKGKYVELRCDPISGHTALYWYRQSLGQGPEFLIYFQGTGAADDSGLPNDRFFAVRPEGSVSTLKIQRTERGDSAVYLCASSLHGTGSFHQPQHFGDGTRLSIL.

The chain combines TRBV5-4 with TRBJ2-1; no clear D gene. The V end was cut by 2 bases, the J end by 7 bases, with 13 bases between. The germline gives CDR1 SGHNT, CDR2 YYREEE (reference sequence). This CDR3 region has 14 residues. CDR3 DNA sequence: TGTGCCAGCAGCTTAGAAGCCCTCCGGAATGAGCAGTTCTTC. It yields the protein CASSLEALRNEQFF.

The chain employs TRBV5-1 and TRBJ1-1; no clear D. This CDR3 region has 17 residues. With 0 bases removed from V and 1 base from J, the gap between germline ends came to 16 bases. Germline CDR1 and CDR2: SGHRS and YFSETQ. CDR3 in amino acids: CASSLARWEARNTEAFF. In nucleotides, the CDR3 is TGCGCCAGCAGCTTGGCCCGCTGGGAGGCTAGGAACACTGAAGCTTTCTTT.

The V gene is TRBV7-6, the J gene TRBJ1-6; D remains unclear. The germline V gene has CDR1 SGHVS and CDR2 FNYEAQ. V gave up 4 bases and J gave up 0 bases, with 4 bases separating them. This CDR3 is 14 amino acids long. In DNA, the CDR3 is TGTGCCAGCAGCTCGAGCTCCTATAATTCACCCCTCCACTTT. It is translated as CASSSSSYNSPLHF.

This chain uses TRBV28 with TRBJ2-7; weak D call: TRBD2 (5 bases). Germline CDR1 reads MDHEN; CDR2 reads SYDVKM. This CDR3 region has 13 residues. Trimming removed 5 bases at V and 6 bases at J, with 14 bases between. The CDR3 DNA reads TGTGCCAGCAGTCCAGCGGTTATGGTCGAGCAGTACGTC. Its translation: CASSPAVMVEQYV.

The chain carries TRBV19 and TRBJ2-4, with 9 bases that match TRBD1. The CDR3 contains 15 residues. V gave up 3 bases and J gave up 6 bases; unmatched junction bases: 6. Germline CDR1 is LNHDA and CDR2 is SQIVND (reference sequence). The CDR3 DNA reads as TGTGCCAGTAGTATTTGGACAGGGGAAGGAAACATTCAGTACTTC. It translates to CASSIWTGEGNIQYF. Based on the CDR3 plus reference TRBV19 and TRBJ2-4, the full variable domain is DGGITQSPKYLFRKEGQNVTLSCEQNLNHDAMYWYRQDPGQGLRLIYYSQIVNDFQKGDIAEGYSVSREKKESFPLTVTSAQKNPTAFYLCASSIWTGEGNIQYFGAGTRLSVL.

This clone was detected only a few times. The CDR3 DNA reads TGTGCCATCAGCTTGAACCCCGGACAGGGCTCTGGAAACACCATATATTTT. This gives the protein CAISLNPGQGSGNTIYF. This chain joins TRBV10-3 and TRBJ1-3, with 8 bases identical to TRBD1. After removal of 6 bases from V and 0 bases from J, the junction contained 10 bases not matched to a gene. CDR1 is ENHRY, CDR2 SYGVKD, per germline. The CDR3 spans 17 residues.

The V call is TRBV6-5, the J call TRBJ2-5; 9 nucleotides match TRBD1. CDR3 length equals 15 residues. The germline gives CDR1 MNHEY, CDR2 SVGAGI. V lost 6 bases and J lost 4; bases outside the gene matches: 9. The CDR3 bases are TGTGCCAGCAGACTAACACAGGGGGCGCGAGAGACCCAGTACTTC. Amino acids: CASRLTQGARETQYF.

The rearrangement links TRBV7-3 to TRBJ2-2; D call uncertain. Germline CDR1 and CDR2: SGHTA and FQGTGA. The CDR3 is 14 residues long. The V and J ends lost 2 bases and 1 base respectively, with 5 bases between them. In DNA, the CDR3 is TGTGCCAGCAGCTTATTCAAGAACACCGGGGAGCTGTTTTTT. It is translated as CASSLFKNTGELFF.

The V gene is TRBV5-4, the J gene TRBJ1-3; 7 bases align to TRBD1. The J segment lost 0 bases and the V segment lost 2 bases, leaving 2 bases of the junction unmatched. The CDR3 has 15 amino acids. The germline V gene encodes CDR1 SGHNT and CDR2 YYREEE (reference sequence). The CDR3 DNA reads TGTGCCAGCAGCTTAGGACAGGTCTCTGGAAACACCATATATTTT. Its translation: CASSLGQVSGNTIYF.

The chain uses TRBV5-4 and TRBJ2-1; TRBD2 might be the D (5 bases). This CDR3 has 18 residues. Between the trimmed V and J ends, which lost 0 bases and 7 bases, there was a span of 23 bases. In germline, CDR1 is SGHNT, CDR2 YYREEE (reference sequence). CDR3 DNA sequence: TGTGCCAGCAGCTTGGGTGCCGTAGGAAGCGGCTTAGCAAATGAGCAGTTCTTC. It is translated as CASSLGAVGSGLANEQFF.

The gene calls are TRBV7-2 and TRBJ1-2; D may be TRBD1 (5 bases). Germline V gene lookup returns CDR1 SGHTA and CDR2 FQGNSA. Trimming stripped 6 bases from V and 12 bases from J, with 17 bases between. The CDR3 loop spans 12 amino acids. CDR3 residues: CASSPGWAWNTF. As DNA, the CDR3 is TGTGCCAGCAGTCCAGGGTGGGCCTGGAACACCTTC. Combining the CDR3 with reference TRBV7-2 and TRBJ1-2 gives the whole variable domain GAGVSQSPSNKVTEKGKDVELRCDPISGHTALYWYRQSLGQGLEFLIYFQGNSAPDKSGLPSDRFSAERTGGSVSTLTIQRTQQEDSAVYLCASSPGWAWNTFGSGTRLTVV.

The rearrangement links TRBV5-1 to TRBJ2-2; 7 bases line up with TRBD2. The CDR3 covers 16 residues. Per the germline V gene, CDR1 is SGHRS and CDR2 is YFSETQ. J was trimmed by 4 bases and V by 6 bases; bases with no gene match: 12. In DNA, the CDR3 is TGCGCCAGCAATTTACGACTAGCCGCGGGCACCGGGGAGCTGTTTTTT. Protein sequence: CASNLRLAAGTGELFF.

The V and J genes are TRBV23-1 and TRBJ2-7; unclear D gene. TRBV23-1 is filed as an ORF, its function uncertain. The CDR3 is 12 amino acids. The CDR3 nucleotides are TGCGCCAGCAGTCAAAAAAGACCCCCACTACACGTC. Its protein product is CASSQKRPPLHV.

V usage is TRBV6-5 and J usage is TRBJ2-5, with 7 bases identical to TRBD2. The V gene end was trimmed by 2 bases and the J gene end by 0 bases; junction bases not matched to a gene: 6. The CDR3 runs to 16 residues. Germline assignment: CDR1 MNHEY and CDR2 SVGAGI. The CDR3 nucleotides are TGTGCCAGCAGTTACAAGCGGGGCGGTAACCAAGAGACCCAGTACTTC. Protein: CASSYKRGGNQETQYF.

CDR3 DNA: TGTGCCAGCACTATCGGGACAACGCTAAACAATGAGCAGTTCTTC. Translated, it gives CASTIGTTLNNEQFF. The chain recombines TRBV5-8 with TRBJ2-1, with D possibly TRBD1 on 6 matching bases. This CDR3 contains 15 residues. Trimming took off 6 bases at V and 5 bases at J, with 18 bases between the two ends. From germline, CDR1 is SGHTS and CDR2 YDEGEE. Full variable domain (outside the CDR3, taken from reference TRBV5-8 and TRBJ2-1): EAGVTQSPTHLIKTRGQQATLRCSPISGHTSVYWYQQALGLGLQFLLWYDEGEERNRGNFPPRFSGRQFPNYSSELNVNALELEDSALYLCASTIGTTLNNEQFFGPGTRLTVL.

The gene calls are TRBV5-4 and TRBJ2-5; 8 bases align to TRBD2. Germline CDR1 and CDR2: SGHNT and YYREEE (reference sequence). Trimming cost V 4 bases and J 1 base; bases outside gene matches: 9. The CDR3 sequence is 16 residues long. The DNA of the CDR3 is TGTGCCAGCAGCCTGGCGTCTAGCGGGTCCCAAGAGACCCAGTACTTC. Translating gives CASSLASSGSQETQYF.

The V and J genes are TRBV30 and TRBJ2-5; 11 bases map to TRBD2. The V gene's germline CDR1 is GTSNPN and CDR2 SVGIG (reference sequence). CDR3 size: 14 residues. The V gene end was trimmed by 4 bases and the J gene end by 7 bases; junction bases not matched to a gene: 8. This CDR3 is CAWNLAGGFGTQYF. Written as DNA, the CDR3 is TGTGCCTGGAACCTAGCGGGGGGTTTCGGGACCCAGTACTTC.

This chain links TRBV7-2 with TRBJ1-1; no clear D. V shed 4 bases and J shed 0 bases, with 9 bases lying between them. Germline V lookup: CDR1 SGHTA, CDR2 FQGNSA. The CDR3 extends over 14 amino acids. As DNA, the CDR3 is TGTGCCAGCAGCTCACAGCCTTTGAACACTGAAGCTTTCTTT. This encodes CASSSQPLNTEAFF.